This entry concerns a single TCR beta chain. Only one base separates this from a far larger clonotype, so it likely reflects a read error. The data derive from a study of low-dose radiotherapy and immunotherapy resistance in tumors. On the study more broadly: Per fraction, Cohort 1 was given 0.5 Gy every 2 weeks, for a total of 6.5 Gy. Treatment of Cohort 2 consisted of 1 Gy per fraction every two weeks, amounting to 13 Gy over 26 weeks. The 200 mg/m2 dose of intravenous cyclophosphamide was given every two weeks, one day before radiation and immunotherapy.

Gene-specific TRAV and TRBV primers were used for first-strand cDNA, covering alpha and beta chains. The PCR that amplified TCRs ran for around 22 cycles, relying on a constant-region primer and a V-primer adapter. A single record per CDR3 protein comes from TCRdb applying MiXCR to the reads. Of some 82,000 distinct CDR3 sequences detected, around 18% appear once; the ten largest clones hold about 5.9%. Time point denoted: before trial treatment. The donors' regimen was nivolumab, ipilimumab, aspirin, low-dose cyclophosphamide and low-dose radiotherapy. Trimming pared 8 bases from V and 1 base from J, leaving 22 bases between. The length of the CDR3 is 17 residues.

The receptor comes from a male donor with prostate cancer. The sequencing here drew on PBMCs, taken before treatment. The genes are TRBV5-3 and TRBJ2-1, with D possibly being TRBD2 (7 bases). TRBV5-3 is labeled an ORF, and its function is uncertain. The CDR3 sequence: CASSHRGAAGSYNEQFF. The CDR3 nucleotides read TGTGCCAGCAGCCATCGGGGGGCCGCTGGTTCCTACAATGAGCAGTTCTTC.